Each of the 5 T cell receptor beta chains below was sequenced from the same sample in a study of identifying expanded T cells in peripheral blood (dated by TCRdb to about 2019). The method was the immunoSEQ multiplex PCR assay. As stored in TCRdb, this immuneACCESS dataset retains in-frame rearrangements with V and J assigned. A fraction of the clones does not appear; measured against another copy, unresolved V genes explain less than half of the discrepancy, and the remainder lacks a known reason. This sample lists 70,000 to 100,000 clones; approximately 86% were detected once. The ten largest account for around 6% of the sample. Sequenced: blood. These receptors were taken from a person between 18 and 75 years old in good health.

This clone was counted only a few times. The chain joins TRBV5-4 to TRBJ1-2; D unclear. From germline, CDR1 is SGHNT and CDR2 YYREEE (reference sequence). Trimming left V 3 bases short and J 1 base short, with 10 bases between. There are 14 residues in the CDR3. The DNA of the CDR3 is TGTGCCAGCAGCTCCATATTGAGTAACTATGGCTACACCTTC. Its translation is CASSSILSNYGYTF.

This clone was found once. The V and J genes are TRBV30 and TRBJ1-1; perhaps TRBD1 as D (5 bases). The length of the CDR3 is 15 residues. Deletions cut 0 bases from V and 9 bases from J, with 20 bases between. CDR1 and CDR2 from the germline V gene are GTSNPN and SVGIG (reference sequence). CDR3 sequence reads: CAWSVPWGGALKAFF. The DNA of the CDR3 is TGTGCCTGGAGTGTGCCCTGGGGGGGTGCGCTGAAAGCTTTCTTT.

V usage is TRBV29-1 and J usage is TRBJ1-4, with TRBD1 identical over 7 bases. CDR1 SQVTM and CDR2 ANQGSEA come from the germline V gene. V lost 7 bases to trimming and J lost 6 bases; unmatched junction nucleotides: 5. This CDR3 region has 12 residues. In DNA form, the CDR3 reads TGCAGCGCCCAGGGGGTTGATGAAAAACTGTTTTTT. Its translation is CSAQGVDEKLFF.

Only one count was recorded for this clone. CDR3 sequence reads: CAISESPLIRTGPHTYSNQPQHF. The CDR3 nucleotides read TGTGCCATCAGTGAGTCCCCCCTCATCCGAACTGGACCCCACACTTATAGCAATCAGCCCCAGCATTTT. The rearrangement uses TRBV10-3 and TRBJ1-5; D unclear. Trimming pared 0 bases from V and 0 bases from J, leaving 30 bases between. CDR1 and CDR2 (germline): ENHRY, SYGVKD. There are 23 residues in the CDR3.

CDR3 sequence: CASSLLYGYTF. The CDR3 DNA sequence: TGTGCCAGCAGTTTACTCTATGGCTACACCTTC. The chain couples TRBV28 to TRBJ1-2; D unclear. V lost 2 bases to trimming and J lost 4 bases, with 2 bases between them. Germline V lookup: CDR1 MDHEN, CDR2 SYDVKM. This CDR3 contains 11 residues.